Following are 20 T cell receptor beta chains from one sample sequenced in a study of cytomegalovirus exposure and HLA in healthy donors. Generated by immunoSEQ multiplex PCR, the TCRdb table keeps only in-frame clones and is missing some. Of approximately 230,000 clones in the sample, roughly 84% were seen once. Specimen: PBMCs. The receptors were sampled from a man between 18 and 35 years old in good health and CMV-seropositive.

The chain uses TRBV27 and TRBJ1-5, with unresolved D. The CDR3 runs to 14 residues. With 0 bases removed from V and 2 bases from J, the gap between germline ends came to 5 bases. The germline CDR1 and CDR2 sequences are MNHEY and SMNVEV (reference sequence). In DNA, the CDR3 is TGTGCCAGCAGTTTATCGCGTGGCAATCAGCCCCAGCATTTT. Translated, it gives CASSLSRGNQPQHF.

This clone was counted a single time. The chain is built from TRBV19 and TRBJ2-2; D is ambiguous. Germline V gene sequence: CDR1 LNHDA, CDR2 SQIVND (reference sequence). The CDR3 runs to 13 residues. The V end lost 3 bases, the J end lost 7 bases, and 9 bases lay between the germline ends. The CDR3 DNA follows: TGTGCCAGTAGTATGTTAATGGGCGGGGAGCTGTTTTTT. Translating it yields CASSMLMGGELFF. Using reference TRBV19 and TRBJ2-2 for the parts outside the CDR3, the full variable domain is DGGITQSPKYLFRKEGQNVTLSCEQNLNHDAMYWYRQDPGQGLRLIYYSQIVNDFQKGDIAEGYSVSREKKESFPLTVTSAQKNPTAFYLCASSMLMGGELFFGEGSRLTVL.

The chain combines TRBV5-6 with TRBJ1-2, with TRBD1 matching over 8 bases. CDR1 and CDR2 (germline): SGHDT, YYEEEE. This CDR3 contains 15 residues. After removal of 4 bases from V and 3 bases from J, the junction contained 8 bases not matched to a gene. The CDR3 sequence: CASSAQGARDYGYTF. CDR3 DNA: TGTGCCAGCAGCGCCCAGGGGGCTCGGGACTATGGCTACACCTTC.

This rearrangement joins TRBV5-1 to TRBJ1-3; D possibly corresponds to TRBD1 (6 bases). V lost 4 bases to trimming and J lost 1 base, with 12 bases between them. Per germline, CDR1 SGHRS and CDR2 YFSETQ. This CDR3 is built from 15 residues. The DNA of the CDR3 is TGCGCCAGCAGCGTGATGGGGGCTTCTGGAAACACCATATATTTT. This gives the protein CASSVMGASGNTIYF.

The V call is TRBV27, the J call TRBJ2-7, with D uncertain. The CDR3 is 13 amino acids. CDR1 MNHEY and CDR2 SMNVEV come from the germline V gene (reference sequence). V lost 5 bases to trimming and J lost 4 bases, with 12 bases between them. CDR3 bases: TGTGCCAGCAGTCCCCAGGTCGGATACGAGCAGTACTTC. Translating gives CASSPQVGYEQYF.

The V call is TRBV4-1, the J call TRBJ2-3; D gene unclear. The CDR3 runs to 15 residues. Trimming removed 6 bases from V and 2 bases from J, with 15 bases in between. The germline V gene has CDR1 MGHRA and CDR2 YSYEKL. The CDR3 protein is CASSSPLGSTDTQYF. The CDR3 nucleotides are TGCGCCAGCAGTTCTCCCCTGGGGTCCACAGATACGCAGTATTTT.

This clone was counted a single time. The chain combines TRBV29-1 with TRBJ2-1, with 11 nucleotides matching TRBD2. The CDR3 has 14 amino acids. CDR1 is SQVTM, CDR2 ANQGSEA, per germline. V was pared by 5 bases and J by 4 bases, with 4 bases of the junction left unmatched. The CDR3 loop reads CSVYGTSGYNEQFF. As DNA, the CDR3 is TGCAGCGTTTATGGGACTAGCGGATACAATGAGCAGTTCTTC.

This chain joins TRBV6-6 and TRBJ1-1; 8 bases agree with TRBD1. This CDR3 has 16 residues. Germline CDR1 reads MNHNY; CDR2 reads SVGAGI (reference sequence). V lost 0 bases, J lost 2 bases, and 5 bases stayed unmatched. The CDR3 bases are TGTGCCAGCAGTTACTCTGCTGGGACAGGAAACACTGAAGCTTTCTTT. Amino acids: CASSYSAGTGNTEAFF.

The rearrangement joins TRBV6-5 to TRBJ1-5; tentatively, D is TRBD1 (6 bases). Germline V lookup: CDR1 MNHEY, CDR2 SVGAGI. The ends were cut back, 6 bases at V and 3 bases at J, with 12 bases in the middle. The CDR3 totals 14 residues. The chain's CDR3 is CASSHDRFNQPQHF. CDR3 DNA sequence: TGTGCCAGCAGCCACGACAGGTTCAATCAGCCCCAGCATTTT.

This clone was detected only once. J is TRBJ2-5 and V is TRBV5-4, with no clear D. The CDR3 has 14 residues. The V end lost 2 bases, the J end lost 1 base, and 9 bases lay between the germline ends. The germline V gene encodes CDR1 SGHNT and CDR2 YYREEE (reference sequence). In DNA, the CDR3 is TGTGCCAGCAGCTTTCCATTAGCCCAAGAGACCCAGTACTTC. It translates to CASSFPLAQETQYF.

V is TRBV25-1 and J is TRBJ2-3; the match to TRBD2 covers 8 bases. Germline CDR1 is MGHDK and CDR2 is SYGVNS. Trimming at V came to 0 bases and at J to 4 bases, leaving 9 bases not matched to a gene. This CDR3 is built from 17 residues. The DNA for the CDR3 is TGTGCCAGCAGTGAATACTCCCCTAGCGGGTCCCCAGATACGCAGTATTTT. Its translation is CASSEYSPSGSPDTQYF.

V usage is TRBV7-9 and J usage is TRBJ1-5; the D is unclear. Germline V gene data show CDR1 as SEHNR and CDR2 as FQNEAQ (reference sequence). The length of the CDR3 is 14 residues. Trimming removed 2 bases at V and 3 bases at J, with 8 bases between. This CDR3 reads CASSLRRDNQPQHF. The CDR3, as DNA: TGTGCCAGCAGCTTAAGACGGGACAATCAGCCCCAGCATTTT.

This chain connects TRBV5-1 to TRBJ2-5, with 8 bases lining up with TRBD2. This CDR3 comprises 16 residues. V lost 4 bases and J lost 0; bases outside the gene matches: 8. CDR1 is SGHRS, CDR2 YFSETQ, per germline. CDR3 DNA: TGCGCCAGCAGCGGGGGGGCTAGCGGGTACCAAGAGACCCAGTACTTC. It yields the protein CASSGGASGYQETQYF.

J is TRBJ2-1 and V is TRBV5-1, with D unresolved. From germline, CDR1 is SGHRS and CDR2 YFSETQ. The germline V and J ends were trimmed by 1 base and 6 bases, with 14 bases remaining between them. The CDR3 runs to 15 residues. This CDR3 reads CASSLNPSGINEQFF. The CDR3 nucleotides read TGCGCCAGCAGCTTGAACCCCTCCGGAATCAATGAGCAGTTCTTC.

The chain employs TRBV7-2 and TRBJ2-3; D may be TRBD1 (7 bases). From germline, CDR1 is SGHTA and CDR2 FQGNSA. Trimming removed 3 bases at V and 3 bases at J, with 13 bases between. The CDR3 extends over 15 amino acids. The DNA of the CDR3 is TGTGCCAGCAGCTTTGTAGCAGGGGGGACAGATACGCAGTATTTT. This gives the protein CASSFVAGGTDTQYF.

The CDR3 here is CASSLEQINEKLFF. DNA of the CDR3: TGCGCCAGCAGCTTGGAACAGATTAATGAAAAACTGTTTTTT. The chain carries TRBV5-1 and TRBJ1-4; D unclear. CDR3 length: 14 residues. Germline lookup yields CDR1 SGHRS and CDR2 YFSETQ. With 0 bases removed from V and 4 bases from J, the gap between germline ends came to 7 bases.

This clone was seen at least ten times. The CDR3 protein is CASSTASMLGYTF. The CDR3 DNA reads TGTGCCAGCAGCACCGCCAGCATGCTTGGCTACACCTTC. The chain joins TRBV5-4 to TRBJ1-2; D gene uncertain. With 4 bases removed from V and 7 bases from J, the gap between germline ends came to 14 bases. Germline V CDR1 and CDR2: SGHNT, YYREEE (reference sequence). CDR3 length equals 13 residues.

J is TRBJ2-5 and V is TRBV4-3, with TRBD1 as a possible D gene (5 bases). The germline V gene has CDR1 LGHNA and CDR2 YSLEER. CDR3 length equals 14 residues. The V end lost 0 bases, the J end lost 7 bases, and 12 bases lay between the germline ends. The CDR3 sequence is CASSQDRAVSTQYF. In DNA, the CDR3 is TGCGCCAGCAGCCAAGACAGGGCAGTATCGACCCAGTACTTC.

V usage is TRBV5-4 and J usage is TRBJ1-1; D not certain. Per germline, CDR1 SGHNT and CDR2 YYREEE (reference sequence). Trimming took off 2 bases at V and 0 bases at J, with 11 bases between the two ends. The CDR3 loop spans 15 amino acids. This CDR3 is CASSLGGVMNTEAFF. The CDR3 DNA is TGTGCCAGCAGCTTAGGCGGGGTCATGAACACTGAAGCTTTCTTT.

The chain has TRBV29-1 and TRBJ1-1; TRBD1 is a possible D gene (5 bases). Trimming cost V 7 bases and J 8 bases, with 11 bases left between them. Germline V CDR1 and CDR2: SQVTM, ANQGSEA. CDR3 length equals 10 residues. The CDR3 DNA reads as TGCAGCGCTGAGACAGTGGAAGCTTTCTTT. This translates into CSAETVEAFF.